The present T cell receptor (beta chain) was sequenced within a study of early T cells in non-severe SARS-CoV-2 infection. Each CDR3 protein is one row after TCRdb ran MiXCR on the 5' RACE reads. In the table there are over 45,000 distinct CDR3 sequences, roughly 7.1% of which are singletons. The CDR3 runs 15 residues. Germline CDR1 SGHVS, CDR2 FNYEAQ. V shed 5 bases, J shed 3 bases, and the junction held 9 bases outside the gene matches. The sample holds many counts of this clonotype. This chain joins TRBV7-6 and TRBJ2-5; 7 nucleotides match TRBD2. Sample: whole blood, taken at baseline. This TCR came from an adult who was a healthcare worker with PCR-confirmed SARS-CoV-2 infection or an uninfected control (not recorded which). This CDR3 reads CASSGNLAAKETQYF. CDR3 nucleotides: TGTGCCAGCAGCGGGAATCTAGCGGCGAAAGAGACCCAGTACTTC.